Listed below are T cell receptor beta chains from one sample, sequenced in a study of radiotherapy plus CTLA-4 blockade in lung cancer. Sequenced by immunoSEQ multiplex PCR; TCRdb stores in-frame clones only, minus some. The repertoire has 86,000 or so clones, 78% of them found once; the top ten carry less than 4%. Sequenced here: peripheral blood, sampled from a patient treated with radiotherapy plus ipilimumab. The receptors were sampled from a human donor with non-small cell lung cancer who had a partial response to radiotherapy plus ipilimumab. Some clones in this sample may be carry-over from other donors' samples. Each CDR3 is given with its conserved first and last residue. D genes are given only for firm matches. Clone size is stated in some rows and not others, as once, few, many or a class when expanded.

j_call d_call v_call clone_size cdr3_nt cdr3_aa
TRBJ2-7 TRBD1 TRBV5-1 - TGCGCCAGCAGCTCGCCCCGGGACAGGGTATGGGAGCAGTACTTC CASSSPRDRVWEQYF
TRBJ1-5 - TRBV7-9 - TGTGCCAGCAGCTTAGATATCGGGCAGCCCCAGCATTTT CASSLDIGQPQHF
TRBJ2-7 - TRBV2 - TGTGCCAGCAGTCAACAGGTATCCTACGAGCAGTACTTC CASSQQVSYEQYF
TRBJ1-1 - TRBV6-5 - TGTGCCAGCAGTTACTACGGGAACACTGAAGCTTTCTTT CASSYYGNTEAFF
TRBJ1-3 TRBD1 TRBV7-3 - TGTGCCAGCAGCTTGGCGGGACAGTACTCTGGAAACACCATATATTTT CASSLAGQYSGNTIYF
TRBJ2-3 TRBD2 TRBV7-2 - TGTGCCAGCAGCCGCGGGGCGGGAGGGCCGAATACGCAGTATTTT CASSRGAGGPNTQYF
TRBJ2-3 TRBD2 TRBV5-6 - TGTGCCAGCAGTCCACTAGCGGGAGGCCAAGATACGCAGTATTTT CASSPLAGGQDTQYF
TRBJ2-5 - TRBV19 - TGTGCCAGTAGTAGGGTTTGGGGGCCAGAGACCCAGTACTTC CASSRVWGPETQYF
TRBJ2-5 - TRBV18 once TGTGCCAGCTCACCCGTAGGTAGCCCCGCAGAGACCCAGTACTTC CASSPVGSPAETQYF
TRBJ1-5 TRBD1 TRBV27 - TGTGCCAGCAGTCCCAGGACAGGGATTAGCAATCAGCCCCAGCATTTT CASSPRTGISNQPQHF
TRBJ2-2 TRBD2 TRBV18 - TGTGCCAGCTCACCACCGACTAGCGGGAGAAGTTGGGCGGACACCGGGGAGCTGTTTTTT CASSPPTSGRSWADTGELFF
TRBJ1-5 - TRBV15 few TGTGCCACCAGCATGTTCAGGGGCTTTCAGCCCCAGCATTTT CATSMFRGFQPQHF
TRBJ2-4 - TRBV9 few TGTGCCAGCAGCGTAGACGGGAACCAAAACATTCAGTACTTC CASSVDGNQNIQYF
TRBJ1-3 - TRBV28 few TGTGCCAGCAGTTTACCCACCTCGCGGGGGGGAAACACCATATATTTT CASSLPTSRGGNTIYF
TRBJ2-5 TRBD1 TRBV19 - TGTGCCACCCAAAACCCCCGACAGGGCGGTCAAGAGACCCAGTACTTC CATQNPRQGGQETQYF
TRBJ2-6 - TRBV6-5 once TGTGCCAGCAGTTACTCGCGGAGGTCTGGGGCCAACGTCCTGACTTTC CASSYSRRSGANVLTF
TRBJ1-6 TRBD1 TRBV7-8 once TGTGCCAGCAACCTGGGACAGGGGAATTCACCCCTCCACTTT CASNLGQGNSPLHF
TRBJ2-7 TRBD1 TRBV9 - TGTGCCAGCAGCGAGGGGACAGGGACCTACGAGCAGTACTTC CASSEGTGTYEQYF
TRBJ2-1 TRBD1 TRBV7-3 - TGTGCCAGCAGCTTGGGTGGGACAGGGGGCAATGAGCAGTTCTTC CASSLGGTGGNEQFF
TRBJ2-4 - TRBV6-6 - TGTGCCAGCAGTCTTCCCCCGACACTAGCCAAAAACATTCAGTACTTC CASSLPPTLAKNIQYF
TRBJ1-4 - TRBV7-8 few TGTGCCAGCAGCGTCCAGGGGAGTGTAGATGAAAAACTGTTTTTT CASSVQGSVDEKLFF
TRBJ1-2 - TRBV6-1 - TGTGCCAGCAGGGACAGAACTAACTATGGCTACACCTTC CASRDRTNYGYTF
TRBJ2-1 - TRBV11-2 - TGTGCCAGCAGCCTGTTTCTACATCGGGAGTCAAATGAGCAGTTCTTC CASSLFLHRESNEQFF
TRBJ1-6 - TRBV5-8 once TGTGCCAGCAGATATAGCTCCTATAATTCACCCCTCCACTTT CASRYSSYNSPLHF
TRBJ1-6 - TRBV9 once TGTGCCAGCAGCGTATTGTCAAATAATTCACCCCTCCACTTT CASSVLSNNSPLHF
TRBJ1-2 TRBD1 TRBV27 - TGTGCCAGCCGATTAAGGGACAGGGCAGGAGGCTACACCTTC CASRLRDRAGGYTF